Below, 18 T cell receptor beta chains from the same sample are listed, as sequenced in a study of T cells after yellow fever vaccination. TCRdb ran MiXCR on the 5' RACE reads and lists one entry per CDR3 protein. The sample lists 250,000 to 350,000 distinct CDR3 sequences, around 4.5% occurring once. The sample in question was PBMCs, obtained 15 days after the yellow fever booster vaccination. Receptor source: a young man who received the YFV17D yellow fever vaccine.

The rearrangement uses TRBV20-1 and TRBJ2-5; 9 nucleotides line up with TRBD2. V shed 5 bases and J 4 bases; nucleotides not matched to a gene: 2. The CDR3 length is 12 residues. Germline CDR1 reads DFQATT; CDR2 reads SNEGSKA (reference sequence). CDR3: CSARGGGETQYF. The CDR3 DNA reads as TGCAGTGCTCGCGGGGGGGGAGAGACCCAGTACTTC.

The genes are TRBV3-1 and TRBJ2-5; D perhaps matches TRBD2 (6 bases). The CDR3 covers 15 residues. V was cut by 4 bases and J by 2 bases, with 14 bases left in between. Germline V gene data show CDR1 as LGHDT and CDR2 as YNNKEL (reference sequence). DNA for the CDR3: TGTGCCAGCAGCCGTATCCGGGGGAATCAAGAGACCCAGTACTTC. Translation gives CASSRIRGNQETQYF.

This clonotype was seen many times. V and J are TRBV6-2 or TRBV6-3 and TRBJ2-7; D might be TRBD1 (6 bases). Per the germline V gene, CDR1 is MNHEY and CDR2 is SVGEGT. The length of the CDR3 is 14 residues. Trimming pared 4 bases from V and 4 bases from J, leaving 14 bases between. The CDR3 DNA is TGTGCCAGCAGTTGGGGGCGGATCCTATACGAGCAGTACTTC. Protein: CASSWGRILYEQYF.

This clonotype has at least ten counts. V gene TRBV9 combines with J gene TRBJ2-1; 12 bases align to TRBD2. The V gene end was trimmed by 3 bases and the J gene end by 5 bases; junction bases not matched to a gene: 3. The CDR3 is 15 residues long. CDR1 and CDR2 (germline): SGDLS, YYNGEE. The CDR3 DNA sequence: TGTGCCAGCAGCGGAGGACTAGCGGGGCACAATGAGCAGTTCTTC. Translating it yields CASSGGLAGHNEQFF.

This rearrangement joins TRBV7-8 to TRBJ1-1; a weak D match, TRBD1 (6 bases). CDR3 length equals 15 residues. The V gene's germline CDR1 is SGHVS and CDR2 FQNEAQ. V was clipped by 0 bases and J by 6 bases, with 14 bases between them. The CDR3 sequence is CASSLAAGTPPEAFF. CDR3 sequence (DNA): TGTGCCAGCAGCTTAGCAGCCGGGACACCACCTGAAGCTTTCTTT.

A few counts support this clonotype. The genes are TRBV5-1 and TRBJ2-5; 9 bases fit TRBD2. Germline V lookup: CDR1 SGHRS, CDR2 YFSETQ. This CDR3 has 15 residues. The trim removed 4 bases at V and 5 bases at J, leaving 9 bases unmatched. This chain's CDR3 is CASSLAGPGGETQYF. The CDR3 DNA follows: TGCGCCAGCAGCCTAGCGGGGCCCGGTGGGGAGACCCAGTACTTC.

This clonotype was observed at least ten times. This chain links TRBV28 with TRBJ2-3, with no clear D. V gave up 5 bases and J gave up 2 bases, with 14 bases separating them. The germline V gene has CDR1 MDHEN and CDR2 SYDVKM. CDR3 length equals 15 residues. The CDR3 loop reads CASSQLLPATDTQYF. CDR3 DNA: TGTGCCAGCAGTCAACTTCTTCCCGCCACAGATACGCAGTATTTT.

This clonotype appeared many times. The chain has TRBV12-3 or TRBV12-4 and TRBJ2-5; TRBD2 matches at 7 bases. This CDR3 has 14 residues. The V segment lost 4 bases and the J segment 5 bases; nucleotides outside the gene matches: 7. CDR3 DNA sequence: TGTGCCAGCAGTTGGGGCAGGGAGGGGGAGACCCAGTACTTC. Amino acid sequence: CASSWGREGETQYF.

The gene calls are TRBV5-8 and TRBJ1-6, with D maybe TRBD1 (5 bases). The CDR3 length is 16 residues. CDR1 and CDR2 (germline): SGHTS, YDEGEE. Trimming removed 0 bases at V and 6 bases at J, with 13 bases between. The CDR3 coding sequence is TGTGCCAGCAGCTTGGAAGGGGTGGGAGGTAATTCACCCCTCCACTTT. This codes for CASSLEGVGGNSPLHF.

The CDR3 DNA reads TGTGCCACCAGCCCTCTTGGGGGGGGACAAGAGACCCAGTACTTC. This encodes CATSPLGGGQETQYF. The chain combines TRBV24-1 with TRBJ2-5; 7 bases map to TRBD2. V was clipped by 7 bases and J by 2 bases; unmatched bases: 9. This CDR3 contains 15 residues. Germline V lookup: CDR1 KGHDR, CDR2 SFDVKD.

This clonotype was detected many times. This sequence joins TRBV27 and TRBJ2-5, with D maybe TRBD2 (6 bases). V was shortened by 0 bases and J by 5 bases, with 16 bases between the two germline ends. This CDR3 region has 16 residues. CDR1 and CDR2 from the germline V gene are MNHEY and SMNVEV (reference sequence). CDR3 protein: CASSLSSGAGLETQYF. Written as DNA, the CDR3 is TGTGCCAGCAGTTTATCGAGTGGAGCGGGTTTGGAGACCCAGTACTTC.

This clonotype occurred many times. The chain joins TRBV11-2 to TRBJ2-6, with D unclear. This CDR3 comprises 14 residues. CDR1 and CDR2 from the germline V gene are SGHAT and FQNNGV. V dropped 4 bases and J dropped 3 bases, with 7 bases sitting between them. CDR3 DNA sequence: TGTGCCAGCAGCTCCTCCTTTGGGGCCAACGTCCTGACTTTC. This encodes CASSSSFGANVLTF.

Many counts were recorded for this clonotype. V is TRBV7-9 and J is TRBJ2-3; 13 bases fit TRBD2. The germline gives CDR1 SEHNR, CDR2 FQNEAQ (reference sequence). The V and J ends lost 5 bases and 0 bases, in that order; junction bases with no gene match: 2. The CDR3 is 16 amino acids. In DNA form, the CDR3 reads TGTGCCAGCAGCGGGGGACTAGCGGGGAGCACAGATACGCAGTATTTT. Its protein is CASSGGLAGSTDTQYF.

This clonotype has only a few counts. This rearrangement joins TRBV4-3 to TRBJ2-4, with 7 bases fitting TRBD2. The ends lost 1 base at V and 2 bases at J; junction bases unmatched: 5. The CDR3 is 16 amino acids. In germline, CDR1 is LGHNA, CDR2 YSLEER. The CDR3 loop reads CASSQGRGLTKNIQYF. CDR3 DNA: TGCGCCAGCAGCCAAGGGCGGGGGTTAACCAAAAACATTCAGTACTTC.

The CDR3 DNA follows: TGTGCCAGCAGCCTGGGACTAGGACCCGGGGAGCTGTTTTTT. Amino acid sequence: CASSLGLGPGELFF. This chain links TRBV3-1 with TRBJ2-2, with 8 nucleotides matching TRBD2. The CDR3 loop spans 14 amino acids. V lost 4 bases and J lost 6; bases outside the gene matches: 4. Germline CDR1 reads LGHDT; CDR2 reads YNNKEL (reference sequence).

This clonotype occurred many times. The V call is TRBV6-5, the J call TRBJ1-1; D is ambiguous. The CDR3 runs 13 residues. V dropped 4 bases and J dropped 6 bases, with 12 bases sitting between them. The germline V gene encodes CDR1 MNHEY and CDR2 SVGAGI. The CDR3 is CASSSPVRPEAFF. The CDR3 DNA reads TGTGCCAGCAGTTCCCCGGTAAGGCCTGAAGCTTTCTTT.

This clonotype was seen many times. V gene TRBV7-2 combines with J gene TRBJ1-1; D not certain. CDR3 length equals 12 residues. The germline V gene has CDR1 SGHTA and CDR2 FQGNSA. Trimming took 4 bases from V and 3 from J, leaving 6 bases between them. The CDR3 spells CASSSVDTEAFF. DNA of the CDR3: TGTGCCAGCAGCTCAGTGGACACTGAAGCTTTCTTT. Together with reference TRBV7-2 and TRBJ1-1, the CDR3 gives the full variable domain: GAGVSQSPSNKVTEKGKDVELRCDPISGHTALYWYRQSLGQGLEFLIYFQGNSAPDKSGLPSDRFSAERTGGSVSTLTIQRTQQEDSAVYLCASSSVDTEAFFGQGTRLTVV.

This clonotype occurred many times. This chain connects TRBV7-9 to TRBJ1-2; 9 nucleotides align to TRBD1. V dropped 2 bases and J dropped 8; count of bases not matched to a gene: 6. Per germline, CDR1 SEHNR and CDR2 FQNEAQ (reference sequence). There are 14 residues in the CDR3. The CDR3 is CASSLRGQGSGYTF. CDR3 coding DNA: TGTGCCAGCAGCTTAAGAGGACAGGGGAGCGGCTACACCTTC.